A selection of T cell receptor beta chains follows, all from one sample in a study of blood T cells in healthy people across ages. TCRdb reanalysed the 5' RACE reads using MiXCR and keeps one entry per CDR3 protein. The sample records approximately 1,000,000 distinct CDR3 sequences, more than 40% being singletons. The sequenced material came from blood. The receptors were sampled from a woman aged 55-75 years in good health. The CDR3 runs from the conserved cysteine through the conserved F or W. A D gene is named only where the DNA matches it firmly. Size tells how often a clone was seen (once, few, many) or the class of an expanded clone, and some rows leave it out.

TRBV11-3	13	-	TRBJ2-2	-	TGTGCCAGCAGCCGACCAACCACCGGGGAGCTGTTTTTT	CASSRPTTGELFF
TRBV20-1	15	TRBD1	TRBJ2-5	-	TGCAGTGCTCATCCCCGGACAGGGGGCAGTGAGACCCAGTACTTC	CSAHPRTGGSETQYF
TRBV2	13	-	TRBJ1-2	-	TGTGCCGGCAGTGTCGGGGGCTTGGGCGGCTACACCTTC	CAGSVGGLGGYTF
TRBV20-1	13	-	TRBJ1-4	-	TGCAGTGCTAGTCAGTCAACTAATGAAAAACTGTTTTTT	CSASQSTNEKLFF
TRBV13	16	TRBD2	TRBJ2-1	-	TGTGCCAGCAGCCCAGCAGGAGCGGGAGGGCGCAATGAGCAGTTCTTC	CASSPAGAGGRNEQFF
TRBV5-1	14	-	TRBJ2-4	-	TGCGCCAGCAGCCCCAGGGAGATAGGGGGCATTCAGTACTTC	CASSPREIGGIQYF
TRBV20-1	16	TRBD1	TRBJ2-7	-	TGCAGTGCTAGAGGCGAGACAGGGGGCTACTCCTACGAGCAGTACTTC	CSARGETGGYSYEQYF
TRBV28	12	-	TRBJ2-7	few	TGTGCCAGCCATCGGGACACCTACGAGCAGTACTTC	CASHRDTYEQYF
TRBV20-1	17	TRBD1	TRBJ2-2	-	TGCAGTGCTAATCGTCACAGGGGGCTTGGGAACACCGGGGAGCTGTTTTTT	CSANRHRGLGNTGELFF
TRBV4-2	14	-	TRBJ1-5	-	TGTGCCAGCAGCCAAGAACTGGGCAATCAGCCCCAGCATTTT	CASSQELGNQPQHF
TRBV27	15	-	TRBJ2-7	-	TGTGCCAGCAGTCCCCCCTTACTAAATTCCTACGAGCAGTACTTC	CASSPPLLNSYEQYF
TRBV20-1	15	TRBD2	TRBJ2-1	-	TGCAGTGCTAGAGATAGACTAGCGGGAGGCGATGAGCAGTTCTTC	CSARDRLAGGDEQFF
TRBV20-1	14	-	TRBJ1-4	-	TGCAGTGCTAGCACCCTAGGGGGACGAGAAAAACTGTTTTTT	CSASTLGGREKLFF
TRBV14	13	-	TRBJ2-2	-	TGTGCCAGCAGCCAAGAATTTGGAGGGGGGCTGTTTTTT	CASSQEFGGGLFF
TRBV20-1	19	TRBD2	TRBJ2-7	-	TGCAGTGCTAGAGATAGCCTGGGACTAGCGGGAGAGCTCAGGTACGAGCAGTACTTC	CSARDSLGLAGELRYEQYF
TRBV10-3	15	-	TRBJ1-5	-	TGTGCCATCAGTGAGTCGGGAGGGGCCAATCAGCCCCAGCATTTT	CAISESGGANQPQHF
TRBV10-3	17	-	TRBJ2-5	-	TGTGCCATCAGTGAGTCTCTAGGCCGAACGGGCAGGGAGACCCAGTACTTC	CAISESLGRTGRETQYF
TRBV29-1	15	TRBD2	TRBJ2-4	-	TGCAGCGTTGAAGGGTCCCCAGCGGGAGTGAACATTCAGTACTTC	CSVEGSPAGVNIQYF
TRBV7-8	12	-	TRBJ2-5	once	TGTGCCAGCAGCTTTAGTGCTAAGGTTGCGTACTTC	CASSFSAKVAYF
TRBV11-3	17	TRBD2	TRBJ2-1	-	TGTGCCAGCAGCTTAGATCTTACTAGCGGACATTCCAATGAGCAGTTCTTC	CASSLDLTSGHSNEQFF
TRBV5-1	19	TRBD2	TRBJ2-1	-	TGCGCCAGCAGCACCGGGACTAGCGGGAGACCTAGCTCCTACAATGAGCAGTTCTTC	CASSTGTSGRPSSYNEQFF
TRBV20-1	14	TRBD2	TRBJ2-1	few	TGCAGTGCTAGAGAAAGCGGGAGGAGACATGAGCAGTTCTTC	CSARESGRRHEQFF
TRBV28	11	-	TRBJ2-5	-	TGTGCCAGCCAGAGGCGAGAGACCCAGTACTTC	CASQRRETQYF
TRBV20-1	13	-	TRBJ2-7	-	TGCAGTGCTACCCTACAGCCCTCCTACGAGCAGTACTTC	CSATLQPSYEQYF
TRBV18	15	TRBD2	TRBJ2-1	-	TGTGCCAGCCCCCTAGCGGGAGGGCCCTACAATGAGCAGTTCTTC	CASPLAGGPYNEQFF
TRBV12-3/TRBV12-4	14	TRBD1	TRBJ2-7	-	TGTGCCAGCAGGAAGACAGGGTACGGATACGAGCAGTACTTC	CASRKTGYGYEQYF
TRBV5-1	15	TRBD1	TRBJ2-3	-	TGCGCCAGCAGCCCGGGACAGGGAGACACAGATACGCAGTATTTT	CASSPGQGDTDTQYF
TRBV25-1	12	-	TRBJ2-3	-	TGTGCCAGCAGTGGAGGGGTGGATACGCAGTATTTT	CASSGGVDTQYF
TRBV2	14	-	TRBJ2-2	once	TGTGCCAGCAGTTATGACAGCAGCACCGGGGAGCTGTTTTTT	CASSYDSSTGELFF
TRBV18	13	-	TRBJ2-5	few	TGTGCCAGCTCACCCCGGAATCAAGAGACCCAGTACTTC	CASSPRNQETQYF
TRBV29-1	14	TRBD2	TRBJ2-5	-	TGCAGCTTTTCAATGGGGAGGGGTCAAGAGACCCAGTACTTC	CSFSMGRGQETQYF
TRBV15	16	-	TRBJ2-7	-	TGTGCCACCAGCAGAGTTTTCGGAGGATGCTCCTACGAGCAGTACTTC	CATSRVFGGCSYEQYF
TRBV20-1	16	TRBD1	TRBJ2-6	few	TGCAGTGCTAGAGGCCAGGGGGCGAATGGGGCCAACGTCCTGACTTTC	CSARGQGANGANVLTF
TRBV5-1	15	TRBD1	TRBJ1-5	few	TGTGCCAGCAGCTTAACAGGGGGCGGCGGTCAGCCCCAGCATTTT	CASSLTGGGGQPQHF
TRBV29-1	14	-	TRBJ2-7	-	TGCAGCGTTGAAGGAGGGGTCGGGCGCAGCGAGCAGTACTTC	CSVEGGVGRSEQYF
TRBV20-1	12	TRBD2	TRBJ2-5	-	TGCAGTGCTCCGACTAGCCCAGAGACCCAGTACTTC	CSAPTSPETQYF
TRBV9	15	TRBD1	TRBJ2-5	-	TGTGCCAGCAACAAAAACAGGGGGCGTATAGAGACCCAGTACTTC	CASNKNRGRIETQYF
TRBV27	13	-	TRBJ1-5	few	TGTGCCAGCAGTTGGTTCTCCAATCAGCCCCAGCATTTT	CASSWFSNQPQHF
TRBV3-1	15	TRBD2	TRBJ2-1	-	TGTGCCAGCAGCCAAGGGAAAGGGAGGGCGGGTGAGCAGTTCTTC	CASSQGKGRAGEQFF
TRBV20-1	15	-	TRBJ2-1	-	TGTAGTGCTCGCACGACCGGGAACGGGTCCCATGAGCAGTTCTTC	CSARTTGNGSHEQFF
TRBV15	14	TRBD1	TRBJ2-3	-	TGTGCCACCAGGGGGACAGCTAGCACAGATACGCAGTATTTT	CATRGTASTDTQYF
TRBV6-1	15	-	TRBJ2-1	-	TGTGCCAGCAGTGAAACAGGGTTCCAGGGAGAGACCCAGTTCTTC	CASSETGFQGETQFF
TRBV29-1	16	-	TRBJ2-6	-	TGCAGCGTTGAAGGTCAGGTATCTAAAGGGGCCAACGTCCTGACTTTC	CSVEGQVSKGANVLTF
TRBV2	13	TRBD2	TRBJ2-7	-	TGTGCCAGCACCGGACTAGTGTCCTACGAGCAGTACTTC	CASTGLVSYEQYF
TRBV10-3	15	TRBD2	TRBJ2-3	few	TGTGCCATCAGTGGACTAGCGGGACCGCACGAAGCGCAGTATTTT	CAISGLAGPHEAQYF
TRBV9	16	TRBD1	TRBJ1-1	-	TGTGCCAGCAGCGTATTCGACAGGGTAGGGGACACTGAAGCTTTCTTT	CASSVFDRVGDTEAFF
TRBV7-3	16	-	TRBJ2-1	-	TGTGCCAGCAGCTTAACTGGTGGGAGGACCCTCGGTGAGCAGTTCTTC	CASSLTGGRTLGEQFF
TRBV20-1	13	TRBD1	TRBJ2-7	-	TGCAGTGCTAGGAGACAGGGGCCCTACGAGCAGTACTTC	CSARRQGPYEQYF
TRBV27	12	-	TRBJ2-1	few	TGTGCCAGCAGGACAGAATACAATGAGCAGTTCTTC	CASRTEYNEQFF